The 27 T cell receptor beta chains presented below share a single source sample, sequenced in a study of circulating and synovial CD4+ cells in juvenile arthritis. Profiling relied on immunoSEQ multiplex PCR, and the TCRdb table lists in-frame clones only, not all of them. The sample holds approximately 35,000 clones, 90% to 95% seen once. Sequencing was performed on CD4+ T cells from blood. These receptors all come from a human donor with juvenile idiopathic arthritis.

The rearrangement joins TRBV9 to TRBJ2-1; 7 bases line up with TRBD2. Germline V gene lookup returns CDR1 SGDLS and CDR2 YYNGEE. The CDR3 loop spans 16 amino acids. V shed 6 bases, J shed 5 bases, and the junction held 14 bases outside the gene matches. The CDR3 bases are TGTGCCAGCACTTCGGGGAAGGCAGCGGGAAACAATGAGCAGTTCTTC. Encoded protein: CASTSGKAAGNNEQFF.

V and J are TRBV28 and TRBJ2-2; D perhaps matches TRBD1 (6 bases). With 6 bases removed from V and 4 bases from J, the gap between germline ends came to 9 bases. There are 13 residues in the CDR3. CDR1 is MDHEN, CDR2 SYDVKM, per germline. The CDR3 sequence is CASSKGVTGELFF. The CDR3 DNA reads as TGTGCCAGCAGCAAGGGGGTCACCGGGGAGCTGTTTTTT.

The rearrangement links TRBV27 to TRBJ2-3; 7 bases map to TRBD1. This CDR3 region has 15 residues. CDR1 and CDR2 (germline): MNHEY, SMNVEV (reference sequence). V trimming: 6 bases; J trimming: 3 bases; junction bases outside the gene matches: 9. The CDR3, as DNA: TGTGCCAGCAGAAGACAGGGTGACTCAACAGATACGCAGTATTTT. This codes for CASRRQGDSTDTQYF.

The chain employs TRBV18 and TRBJ1-2; 9 nucleotides align to TRBD1. This CDR3 has 16 residues. J was trimmed by 3 bases and V by 3 bases; bases with no gene match: 8. Germline CDR1 and CDR2: KGHSH and LQKENI. This CDR3 is CASSPLGQGTDYGYTF. In nucleotides, the CDR3 is TGTGCCAGCTCACCTCTGGGACAGGGTACGGACTATGGCTACACCTTC. Full variable domain (rest looked up from reference TRBV18 and TRBJ1-2): NAGVMQNPRHLVRRRGQEARLRCSPMKGHSHVYWYRQLPEEGLKFMVYLQKENIIDESGMPKERFSAEFPKEGPSILRIQQVVRGDSAAYFCASSPLGQGTDYGYTFGSGTRLTVV.

The chain combines TRBV14 with TRBJ2-3, with TRBD1 matching 9 bases. V dropped 4 bases and J dropped 2; count of bases not matched to a gene: 4. CDR1 is SGHDN, CDR2 FVKESK, per germline. CDR3 length: 15 amino acids. The CDR3 reads CASSLDRGDTDTQYF. The CDR3 nucleotides are TGTGCCAGCAGCCTCGACAGGGGGGACACAGATACGCAGTATTTT.

DNA for the CDR3: TGTGCCAGCTCACCTATAGCAGAGACCCAGTACTTC. Residues: CASSPIAETQYF. The chain joins TRBV18 to TRBJ2-5; D is ambiguous. Germline CDR1 and CDR2: KGHSH and LQKENI. Trimming pared 3 bases from V and 4 bases from J, leaving 6 bases between. The CDR3 is 12 residues long.

The rearrangement uses TRBV2 and TRBJ2-1; D gene uncertain. The V gene lost 8 bases and the J gene lost 6 bases, with 14 bases spanning the gap. The CDR3 length is 13 residues. The germline V gene encodes CDR1 SNHLY and CDR2 FYNNEI. DNA of the CDR3: TGTGCCAGCCGCCCTGGAGCGTTCAATGAGCAGTTCTTC. Protein sequence: CASRPGAFNEQFF.

This clone was counted only a few times. CDR3 protein: CASSDSQGMMEKLFF. The DNA for the CDR3 is TGTGCCAGTAGTGACTCACAGGGGATGATGGAAAAACTGTTTTTT. The J gene is TRBJ1-4, the V gene TRBV19; 7 nucleotides agree with TRBD1. The CDR3 sequence is 15 residues long. V was pared by 5 bases and J by 8 bases, with 11 bases of the junction left unmatched. Germline assignment: CDR1 LNHDA and CDR2 SQIVND (reference sequence).

The rearrangement joins TRBV11-1 to TRBJ2-7, with D perhaps TRBD2 (6 bases). The CDR3 has 13 amino acids. Germline values: CDR1 SGHAT, CDR2 FQDESV (reference sequence). V was cut by 5 bases and J by 6 bases, with 14 bases left in between. DNA of the CDR3: TGTGCCAGCAGCCCCCGGAGGGCGGGCGAGCAGTACTTC. Translated: CASSPRRAGEQYF.

The chain joins TRBV4-1 to TRBJ2-1, with TRBD2 identical over 10 bases. The germline V gene encodes CDR1 MGHRA and CDR2 YSYEKL. Trimming at V came to 6 bases and at J to 0 bases, leaving 8 bases not matched to a gene. The CDR3 consists of 17 residues. The DNA for the CDR3 is TGCGCCAGCAGACCCGATAGCGGGAGGCGCTCCTACAATGAGCAGTTCTTC. It translates to CASRPDSGRRSYNEQFF.

The chain has TRBV29-1 and TRBJ2-4; D ambiguous. V lost 4 bases to trimming and J lost 0 bases, with 10 bases between them. The CDR3 extends over 14 amino acids. In germline, CDR1 is SQVTM, CDR2 ANQGSEA. The CDR3 DNA reads as TGCAGCGTTGTAGTAAGAAGAGCCAAAAACATTCAGTACTTC. Translating gives CSVVVRRAKNIQYF.

This rearrangement joins TRBV5-1 to TRBJ1-1, with TRBD1 matching over 8 bases. With 4 bases clipped from V and 6 bases from J, the junction kept 11 bases outside the gene matches. This CDR3 spans 15 amino acids. The germline V gene has CDR1 SGHRS and CDR2 YFSETQ. The CDR3 bases are TGCGCCAGCAGCAAAGTGACAGGGGCGGTCGCTGAAGCTTTCTTT. Translating gives CASSKVTGAVAEAFF.

This clone has more than one count but fewer than ten. The gene calls are TRBV18 and TRBJ2-7; TRBD2 matches 9 bases. This CDR3 is built from 14 residues. Germline CDR1 reads KGHSH; CDR2 reads LQKENI. The ends lost 8 bases at V and 2 bases at J; junction bases unmatched: 7. The CDR3 region is CASRSAGGPYEQYF. In DNA, the CDR3 is TGTGCCAGCCGTAGCGCGGGGGGGCCCTACGAGCAGTACTTC.

This clone was seen just once. This chain connects TRBV6-5 to TRBJ1-1; 7 nucleotides match TRBD1. J gave up 4 bases and V 6 bases, and 2 bases lay outside the gene matches. The CDR3 is 12 amino acids. Germline CDR1 MNHEY, CDR2 SVGAGI. CDR3 sequence (DNA): TGTGCCAGCAGCTCAGGGGGCACTGAAGCTTTCTTT. Protein product: CASSSGGTEAFF.

This chain links TRBV4-1 with TRBJ1-2; D is possibly TRBD1 (5 bases). Germline CDR1 MGHRA, CDR2 YSYEKL. V gave up 1 base and J gave up 8 bases, with 17 bases separating them. The CDR3 contains 15 residues. This chain's CDR3 is CASSQGDRGKGGYTF. DNA for the CDR3: TGCGCCAGCAGCCAAGGGGATCGGGGGAAGGGCGGCTACACCTTC.

The chain joins TRBV7-9 to TRBJ2-7; 10 nucleotides match TRBD1. The CDR3 is 13 amino acids. Unmatched junction bases numbered 4, after V lost 5 bases and J lost 6 bases. Germline values: CDR1 SEHNR, CDR2 FQNEAQ (reference sequence). The CDR3 sequence is CASSPRDRGEQYF. CDR3 DNA: TGTGCCAGCAGCCCTAGGGACAGGGGCGAGCAGTACTTC.

The chain has TRBV7-6 and TRBJ2-7, with D possibly TRBD1 on 6 matching bases. With 0 bases removed from V and 2 bases from J, the gap between germline ends came to 8 bases. Germline CDR1 is SGHVS and CDR2 is FNYEAQ. CDR3 length: 14 amino acids. CDR3 residues: CASSLAPGAYEQYF. In DNA form, the CDR3 reads TGTGCCAGCAGCTTAGCCCCAGGGGCCTACGAGCAGTACTTC.

The chain is built from TRBV6-5 and TRBJ1-4; maybe TRBD1 (5 bases). This CDR3 contains 14 residues. V lost 2 bases to trimming and J lost 5 bases, with 9 bases between them. The germline V gene encodes CDR1 MNHEY and CDR2 SVGAGI. The CDR3 reads CASSYAGGNEKLFF. As DNA, the CDR3 is TGTGCCAGCAGTTACGCGGGGGGAAATGAAAAACTGTTTTTT.

The V gene is TRBV10-3, the J gene TRBJ2-2; no firm D call. Germline V gives CDR1 ENHRY, CDR2 SYGVKD. The V gene lost 4 bases and the J gene lost 3 bases, with 12 bases spanning the gap. The CDR3 extends over 15 amino acids. CDR3 sequence: CAISGGDGYTGELFF. DNA of the CDR3: TGTGCCATCAGTGGCGGAGACGGCTACACCGGGGAGCTGTTTTTT.

The chain has TRBV6-6 and TRBJ2-3; 7 bases match TRBD2. CDR1 and CDR2 from the germline V gene are MNHNY and SVGAGI (reference sequence). V shed 2 bases, J shed 2 bases, and the junction held 4 bases outside the gene matches. The CDR3 consists of 15 residues. CDR3 in DNA: TGTGCCAGCAGTTACCAGCGGGACCTCACAGATACGCAGTATTTT. It yields the protein CASSYQRDLTDTQYF.

As regards this clone: A read error may account for a junction end that differs from germline. The sample contains more than one DNA sequence encoding this CDR3. The chain combines TRBV27 with TRBJ1-6; D gene ambiguous. CDR1 is MNHEY and CDR2 is SMNVEV in the germline V gene (reference sequence). This CDR3 region has 17 residues. CDR3 DNA sequence: TGTGCCAGCAGTCGGAGGGTTCTTCGCTCCTATAATTCCCCCCTCCACTTT. Translating it yields CASSRRVLRSYNSPLHF.

Worth noting for this clone: Distinct nucleotide sequences in the sample also encode this CDR3. The V call is TRBV4-2, the J call TRBJ1-6, with TRBD1 identical over 7 bases. This CDR3 has 17 amino acids. CDR1 is LGHNA, CDR2 YNFKEQ, per germline. J lost 5 bases, V lost 0 bases, and 7 bases had no gene match. This chain's CDR3 is CASSQEAGQGDNSPLHF. Here the CDR3 DNA reads TGTGCCAGCAGCCAAGAGGCAGGGCAGGGGGATAATTCACCCCTCCACTTT.

This chain joins TRBV28 and TRBJ1-2; 7 positions agree with TRBD1. CDR1 is MDHEN and CDR2 is SYDVKM in the germline V gene. Unmatched junction bases numbered 4, after V lost 7 bases and J lost 2 bases. This CDR3 has 13 residues. In DNA, the CDR3 is TGTGCCAGCAAGGACAGGCTAAACTATGGCTACACCTTC. Its translation is CASKDRLNYGYTF.

This clone was observed once. V gene TRBV28 combines with J gene TRBJ1-1; no clear D gene. This CDR3 has 13 amino acids. Germline V gene sequence: CDR1 MDHEN, CDR2 SYDVKM. Deletions cut 5 bases from V and 3 bases from J, with 10 bases between. The CDR3 sequence is CASSPQFYTEAFF. The CDR3 region has the DNA TGTGCCAGCAGTCCACAGTTTTACACTGAAGCTTTCTTT. Based on the CDR3 plus reference TRBV28 and TRBJ1-1, the full variable domain is DVKVTQSSRYLVKRTGEKVFLECVQDMDHENMFWYRQDPGLGLRLIYFSYDVKMKEKGDIPEGYSVSREKKERFSLILESASTNQTSMYLCASSPQFYTEAFFGQGTRLTVV.

This rearrangement joins TRBV29-1 to TRBJ1-2, with 7 nucleotides matching TRBD1. V lost 7 bases and J lost 5; bases outside the gene matches: 7. The CDR3 is made up of 12 amino acids. CDR1 and CDR2 (germline): SQVTM, ANQGSEA. CDR3 amino acids: CSATTGDYGYTF. CDR3 DNA: TGCAGCGCTACCACAGGGGATTATGGCTACACCTTC.

With regard to this clone: Relative to the germline gene, one junction end is altered; a read error may explain this. At the DNA level, this CDR3 is encoded by other sequences in the same sample as well. The chain carries TRBV27 and TRBJ1-6; D gene ambiguous. The CDR3 totals 14 residues. Looked up from germline, CDR1 is MNHEY and CDR2 is SMNVEV (reference sequence). Written as DNA, the CDR3 is TGTGCCAGCGCACGTGAGATAGTTAATTCCCCCCTCCACTTT. Its protein is CASAREIVNSPLHF.

As to this clone: One end of the junction does not line up with germline, which may come from a read error. The same CDR3 can be traced to other DNA sequences in this sample. The rearrangement joins TRBV28 to TRBJ1-6, with 11 bases aligning to TRBD1. The CDR3 sequence is 15 residues long. Germline assignment: CDR1 MDHEN and CDR2 SYDVKM. This CDR3 is CASWDRGSYNSPLHF. The DNA of the CDR3 is TGTGCCAGCTGGGACAGGGGGTCCTATAATTCCCCCCTCCACTTT.